These 32 T cell receptor beta chains originate from one sample sequenced in a study of blood T cell repertoires in COVID-19. Data came from immunoSEQ multiplex PCR; TCRdb stores just in-frame clones and leaves some out. The table shows roughly 60,000 clones, with around 80% occurring only once. The sequenced sample was peripheral blood. These receptors came from a man aged 60-69 years with acute or convalescent COVID-19.

V usage is TRBV2 and J usage is TRBJ2-3, with 7 bases that match TRBD1. The germline gives CDR1 SNHLY, CDR2 FYNNEI. J was trimmed by 2 bases and V by 9 bases; bases with no gene match: 17. The CDR3 is 17 residues long. CDR3 sequence: CASRQGGGFSDTDTQYF. The DNA of the CDR3 is TGTGCCAGTCGGCAAGGGGGCGGGTTTTCGGACACAGATACGCAGTATTTT.

The rearrangement links TRBV5-1 to TRBJ2-7; TRBD2 might be the D (6 bases). The CDR3 has 15 residues. Germline values: CDR1 SGHRS, CDR2 YFSETQ. Trimming took 0 bases from V and 3 from J, leaving 13 bases between them. This CDR3 is CASSLGAVGGYEQYF. CDR3 coding DNA: TGCGCCAGCAGCTTGGGGGCTGTCGGGGGCTACGAGCAGTACTTC.

The chain links TRBV19 to TRBJ1-1; D gene unclear. This CDR3 has 13 residues. The V gene lost 1 base and the J gene lost 7 bases, with 10 bases spanning the gap. CDR1 LNHDA and CDR2 SQIVND come from the germline V gene (reference sequence). CDR3 sequence (DNA): TGTGCCAGTAGTATAGGTTCGGCAGGTGAAGCTTTCTTT. Its protein is CASSIGSAGEAFF.

This rearrangement joins TRBV2 to TRBJ2-1, with a tentative D call TRBD2 (7 bases). This CDR3 has 16 residues. CDR1 is SNHLY and CDR2 is FYNNEI in the germline V gene. V shed 7 bases and J shed 0 bases, with 16 bases lying between them. This chain's CDR3 is CASNGAGADSYNEQFF. CDR3 coding DNA: TGTGCCAGCAACGGTGCGGGGGCCGACTCCTACAATGAGCAGTTCTTC.

This chain's CDR3 is CASKLSGGNYNEQFF. In nucleotides, the CDR3 is TGTGCCAGCAAACTTAGCGGGGGGAATTACAATGAGCAGTTCTTC. V usage is TRBV27 and J usage is TRBJ2-1, with 10 bases identical to TRBD2. The CDR3 has 15 residues. Germline assignment: CDR1 MNHEY and CDR2 SMNVEV (reference sequence). Trimming took 7 bases from V and 4 from J; bases not matched to a gene: 7.

The chain joins TRBV4-1 to TRBJ1-3; D is unclear. The CDR3 runs to 17 residues. Per germline, CDR1 MGHRA and CDR2 YSYEKL. The V and J ends lost 0 bases and 0 bases respectively, with 12 bases between them. In nucleotides, the CDR3 is TGCGCCAGCAGCCAAGATCGGAGGGCGAACTCTGGAAACACCATATATTTT. This encodes CASSQDRRANSGNTIYF.

This clone was seen a single time. This sequence joins TRBV4-1 and TRBJ2-3; TRBD1 is a possible D gene (5 bases). The CDR3 consists of 14 residues. CDR1 is MGHRA, CDR2 YSYEKL, per germline. The ends were cut back, 6 bases at V and 1 base at J, with 11 bases in the middle. The CDR3 here is CASSQGGGTDTQYF. CDR3 sequence (DNA): TGCGCCAGCAGTCAGGGTGGGGGCACAGATACGCAGTATTTT.

This clone occurred once. The chain combines TRBV6-6 with TRBJ2-7, with D possibly matching TRBD2 (6 bases). The CDR3 is 16 amino acids. Germline assignment: CDR1 MNHNY and CDR2 SVGAGI (reference sequence). The ends were cut back, 2 bases at V and 6 bases at J, with 20 bases in the middle. The CDR3: CASSYPDPRGSLEQYF. The CDR3 DNA follows: TGTGCCAGCAGTTACCCGGACCCGCGGGGCTCCCTCGAGCAGTACTTC.

The rearrangement uses TRBV11-2 and TRBJ2-7; no definite D call. Germline V gene data show CDR1 as SGHAT and CDR2 as FQNNGV. CDR3 size: 11 residues. V was pared by 1 base and J by 9 bases, with 7 bases between. The chain's CDR3 is CASSLGSGQYF. As DNA, the CDR3 is TGTGCCAGCAGCTTAGGGTCGGGGCAGTACTTC.

The chain has TRBV9 and TRBJ1-1; 11 positions agree with TRBD1. V was pared by 3 bases and J by 5 bases, with 6 bases of the junction left unmatched. The germline gives CDR1 SGDLS, CDR2 YYNGEE. The CDR3 covers 15 residues. CDR3 protein: CASSEGDRGETEAFF. The DNA for the CDR3 is TGTGCCAGCAGCGAGGGGGACAGGGGGGAAACTGAAGCTTTCTTT.

This clone has more than one count but fewer than ten. The J gene is TRBJ2-1, the V gene TRBV15; D might be TRBD2 (6 bases). V was trimmed by 0 bases and J by 6 bases, leaving 12 bases between them. The CDR3 has 15 amino acids. Germline V gene data show CDR1 as LNHNV and CDR2 as YYDKDF (reference sequence). The CDR3, as DNA: TGTGCCACCAGCAGAGATTCGCAGGGAGGCAATGAGCAGTTCTTC. It yields the protein CATSRDSQGGNEQFF.

The chain carries TRBV7-9 and TRBJ1-6; TRBD1 is a possible D gene (6 bases). V lost 9 bases and J 7 bases, leaving 13 bases between the germline ends. Germline CDR1 and CDR2: SEHNR and FQNEAQ (reference sequence). This CDR3 is 13 amino acids long. CDR3 residues: CASAGTSNSPLHF. As DNA, the CDR3 is TGTGCCAGTGCCGGGACATCCAATTCACCCCTCCACTTT.

The chain has TRBV4-1 and TRBJ1-3, with D possibly being TRBD1 (5 bases). Germline V gives CDR1 MGHRA, CDR2 YSYEKL. The V end lost 5 bases, the J end lost 0 bases, and 23 bases lay between the germline ends. The CDR3 has 19 amino acids. CDR3 sequence: CASSGRSGQSAISGNTIYF. For the CDR3, the DNA is TGCGCCAGCAGCGGACGGTCAGGGCAATCCGCAATCTCTGGAAACACCATATATTTT.

In DNA form, the CDR3 reads TGTGCCAGTAGTGCCGACAGGGGATTTAACTATGGCTACACCTTC. Translating gives CASSADRGFNYGYTF. The chain links TRBV19 to TRBJ1-2; 8 nucleotides align to TRBD1. The germline gives CDR1 LNHDA, CDR2 SQIVND (reference sequence). Trimming took 5 bases from V and 1 from J; bases not matched to a gene: 6. This CDR3 spans 15 amino acids.

This chain joins TRBV2 and TRBJ1-2, with TRBD1 matching over 7 bases. The length of the CDR3 is 15 residues. Germline assignment: CDR1 SNHLY and CDR2 FYNNEI. The V gene end was trimmed by 6 bases and the J gene end by 3 bases; junction bases not matched to a gene: 10. For the CDR3, the DNA is TGTGCCAGCAGCCTGAGGGGGCAGGTTTACTATGGCTACACCTTC. Its protein is CASSLRGQVYYGYTF.

This chain joins TRBV30 and TRBJ1-4, with D perhaps TRBD1 (5 bases). This CDR3 comprises 12 residues. Trimming cost V 5 bases and J 8 bases, with 12 bases left between them. Germline CDR1 GTSNPN, CDR2 SVGIG (reference sequence). In nucleotides, the CDR3 is TGTGCCTGGGGGGGGTATAACGAAAAACTGTTTTTT. Amino acids: CAWGGYNEKLFF.

This rearrangement joins TRBV5-1 to TRBJ1-1, with TRBD1 matching over 10 bases. CDR1 is SGHRS and CDR2 is YFSETQ in the germline V gene. V was pared by 4 bases and J by 4 bases, with 7 bases of the junction left unmatched. The CDR3 length is 15 residues. This CDR3 is CASSPPRQGATEAFF. The CDR3 nucleotides read TGCGCCAGCAGCCCTCCACGACAGGGGGCCACTGAAGCTTTCTTT.

This chain connects TRBV18 to TRBJ1-3, with 8 bases that match TRBD1. Per germline, CDR1 KGHSH and CDR2 LQKENI. The CDR3 runs 16 residues. Trimming removed 3 bases from V and 3 bases from J; junction bases left unmatched: 7. The CDR3, as DNA: TGTGCCAGCTCACCCTTCCTGGGACAGGATGGAAACACCATATATTTT. Protein product: CASSPFLGQDGNTIYF.

This chain uses TRBV25-1 with TRBJ1-2; maybe TRBD1 (5 bases). Germline CDR1 reads MGHDK; CDR2 reads SYGVNS. The CDR3 consists of 16 residues. V gave up 1 base and J gave up 6 bases, with 18 bases separating them. Here the CDR3 DNA reads TGTGCCAGCAGTGAATTAGGGGATAGGGGTTTGCATGGCTACACCTTC. Protein: CASSELGDRGLHGYTF.

V is TRBV12-3 or TRBV12-4 and J is TRBJ1-1; D unresolved. The CDR3 runs to 12 residues. V gave up 4 bases and J gave up 9 bases, with 12 bases separating them. The CDR3 coding sequence is TGTGCCAGCAGTTACTCTATCGCGAAAGCTTTCTTT. Encoded protein: CASSYSIAKAFF.

The V gene is TRBV13, the J gene TRBJ1-2; no clear D gene. The CDR3 has 12 amino acids. CDR1 is PRHDT and CDR2 is FYEKMQ in the germline V gene (reference sequence). Trimming cost V 4 bases and J 1 base, with 4 bases left between them. This CDR3 reads CASSSLNYGYTF. CDR3 sequence (DNA): TGTGCCAGCAGCTCCCTTAACTATGGCTACACCTTC. Combining the CDR3 with reference TRBV13 and TRBJ1-2 gives the whole variable domain AAGVIQSPRHLIKEKRETATLKCYPIPRHDTVYWYQQGPGQDPQFLISFYEKMQSDKGSIPDRFSAQQFSDYHSELNMSSLELGDSALYFCASSSLNYGYTFGSGTRLTVV.

The chain uses TRBV28 and TRBJ2-7; D is unclear. The CDR3 is 11 amino acids. Germline V lookup: CDR1 MDHEN, CDR2 SYDVKM. V lost 6 bases, J lost 3 bases, and 6 bases lay in between. The CDR3 loop is CASSKIYEQYF. The DNA for the CDR3 is TGTGCCAGCAGCAAAATCTACGAGCAGTACTTC. Looking up the rest from reference TRBV28 and TRBJ2-7 gives the full variable domain: DVKVTQSSRYLVKRTGEKVFLECVQDMDHENMFWYRQDPGLGLRLIYFSYDVKMKEKGDIPEGYSVSREKKERFSLILESASTNQTSMYLCASSKIYEQYFGPGTRLTVT.

This clone has just a few counts. The rearrangement links TRBV21-1 to TRBJ2-6; TRBD2, the table's D call, lacks a check against the DNA. TRBV21-1 is given as a pseudogene. This CDR3 is 21 amino acids long. This chain's CDR3 is CASSKGILRDRFISGANVLTF. CDR3 sequence (DNA): TGTGCCAGCAGCAAAGGGATTTTGCGGGACCGATTTATCTCTGGGGCCAACGTCCTGACTTTC.

The chain recombines TRBV7-2 with TRBJ2-2, with 7 nucleotides matching TRBD1. This CDR3 has 15 amino acids. Germline lookup yields CDR1 SGHTA and CDR2 FQGNSA. The V segment lost 8 bases and the J segment 6 bases; nucleotides outside the gene matches: 12. The CDR3 spells CASRPRGFVSGELFF. The CDR3 DNA is TGTGCCAGCCGACCCAGGGGGTTTGTATCCGGGGAGCTGTTTTTT.

The V and J genes are TRBV18 and TRBJ1-2, with D tentatively TRBD1 (5 bases). The CDR3 covers 14 residues. V was trimmed by 0 bases and J by 4 bases, leaving 9 bases between them. Germline CDR1 KGHSH, CDR2 LQKENI. In DNA, the CDR3 is TGTGCCAGCTCACCACCATCGACAGTCTATGGCTACACCTTC. Its protein product is CASSPPSTVYGYTF.

The V and J genes are TRBV18 and TRBJ2-2, with TRBD1 matching 9 bases. V was pared by 3 bases and J by 5 bases, with 7 bases of the junction left unmatched. Per germline, CDR1 KGHSH and CDR2 LQKENI. The CDR3 loop spans 16 amino acids. The CDR3 region is CASSPWTGAGTGELFF. The CDR3, as DNA: TGTGCCAGCTCACCTTGGACAGGGGCGGGGACCGGGGAGCTGTTTTTT.

This clone was observed a single time. V and J are TRBV6-1 and TRBJ2-5, with unresolved D. In germline, CDR1 is MNHNS, CDR2 SASEGT. The germline V and J ends were trimmed by 2 bases and 5 bases, with 9 bases remaining between them. The CDR3 sequence is 13 residues long. The CDR3: CASSEYFRETQYF. CDR3 DNA sequence: TGTGCCAGCAGTGAATACTTCCGGGAGACCCAGTACTTC.

This sequence joins TRBV18 and TRBJ2-7, with 10 bases identical to TRBD1. CDR1 and CDR2 (germline): KGHSH, LQKENI. CDR3 length equals 15 residues. Germline trimming cut 3 bases from V and 6 bases from J; bases unmatched to any gene: 8. CDR3 sequence (DNA): TGTGCCAGCTCACCGTTGGGGACAGGGGAAGGCGAGCAGTACTTC. It specifies CASSPLGTGEGEQYF.

The chain employs TRBV19 and TRBJ1-1; no reliable D call. CDR3 length equals 13 residues. CDR1 and CDR2 from the germline V gene are LNHDA and SQIVND (reference sequence). The V end lost 5 bases, the J end lost 4 bases, and 11 bases lay between the germline ends. The CDR3 DNA is TGTGCCAGTAGTGCGGCCCTGGTCACTGAAGCTTTCTTT. Translated, it gives CASSAALVTEAFF. The complete variable domain, with remaining parts taken from reference TRBV19 and TRBJ1-1, reads DGGITQSPKYLFRKEGQNVTLSCEQNLNHDAMYWYRQDPGQGLRLIYYSQIVNDFQKGDIAEGYSVSREKKESFPLTVTSAQKNPTAFYLCASSAALVTEAFFGQGTRLTVV.

The rearrangement uses TRBV19 and TRBJ1-6; D possibly corresponds to TRBD1 (5 bases). Germline V lookup: CDR1 LNHDA, CDR2 SQIVND (reference sequence). This CDR3 region has 15 residues. Trimming cost V 6 bases and J 2 bases, with 11 bases left between them. DNA for the CDR3: TGTGCCAGTAGACCGACAGTAGCCTATAATTCACCCCTCCACTTT. Amino acids: CASRPTVAYNSPLHF.

The chain combines TRBV19 with TRBJ1-4; D gene uncertain. CDR1 LNHDA and CDR2 SQIVND come from the germline V gene (reference sequence). The V end lost 6 bases, the J end lost 0 bases, and 8 bases lay between the germline ends. The CDR3 has 14 residues. In DNA form, the CDR3 reads TGTGCCAGTAGCTCTCGGGCAACTAATGAAAAACTGTTTTTT. Its translation is CASSSRATNEKLFF. The full variable domain, in which reference TRBV19 and TRBJ1-4 provide the parts outside the CDR3, is DGGITQSPKYLFRKEGQNVTLSCEQNLNHDAMYWYRQDPGQGLRLIYYSQIVNDFQKGDIAEGYSVSREKKESFPLTVTSAQKNPTAFYLCASSSRATNEKLFFGSGTQLSVL.

The gene calls are TRBV2 and TRBJ2-3; 11 positions agree with TRBD2. Germline CDR1 SNHLY, CDR2 FYNNEI. The V segment lost 6 bases and the J segment 4 bases; nucleotides outside the gene matches: 3. This CDR3 is 14 amino acids long. The CDR3 sequence is CASSRLAGSDTQYF. The CDR3 DNA is TGTGCCAGCAGCCGACTAGCGGGGTCAGATACGCAGTATTTT.